The 27 T cell receptor beta chains listed next were all sequenced from one sample in a study of blood T cell repertoires in COVID-19. Generated by immunoSEQ multiplex PCR, the TCRdb table keeps only in-frame clones and is missing some. The table records 100,000 to 150,000 clones, around 87% of them present only once. The sample taken for sequencing was peripheral blood. The receptors here all came from a woman between 55 and 75 years old with acute or convalescent COVID-19.

The genes are TRBV6-5 and TRBJ2-1; 7 nucleotides agree with TRBD1. Germline V gene lookup returns CDR1 MNHEY and CDR2 SVGAGI. There are 15 residues in the CDR3. Unmatched junction bases numbered 8, after V lost 6 bases and J lost 3 bases. For the CDR3, the DNA is TGTGCCAGCAGAACCCCCGGGACAGTCTACAATGAGCAGTTCTTC. Its protein product is CASRTPGTVYNEQFF.

This clone was found once. J is TRBJ1-6 and V is TRBV3-1 (or the pseudogene TRBV3-2); D is perhaps TRBD1 (5 bases). This CDR3 has 14 residues. Germline-derived CDR1 and CDR2 are LGHDT and YNNKEL (reference sequence). The V end lost 8 bases, the J end lost 7 bases, and 15 bases lay between the germline ends. DNA of the CDR3: TGTGCCAGCTCCAGGGACGGAGGGAATTCACCCCTCCACTTT. This encodes CASSRDGGNSPLHF.

This chain joins TRBV10-3 and TRBJ2-3, with 8 nucleotides matching TRBD2. The CDR3 sequence is 15 residues long. V trimming: 7 bases; J trimming: 8 bases; junction bases outside the gene matches: 14. Per the germline V gene, CDR1 is ENHRY and CDR2 is SYGVKD. In DNA form, the CDR3 reads TGTGCCATCAAGCCGGAGGGAACTAGCGGTGGTACGCAGTATTTT. Protein product: CAIKPEGTSGGTQYF.

The chain is built from TRBV11-2 and TRBJ2-7; 7 bases agree with TRBD2. J lost 2 bases, V lost 6 bases, and 10 bases had no gene match. Germline V gene data show CDR1 as SGHAT and CDR2 as FQNNGV. The CDR3 sequence is 15 residues long. In nucleotides, the CDR3 is TGTGCCAGCAGAAAGAGGGCAGGGACTACCTACGAGCAGTACTTC. Protein sequence: CASRKRAGTTYEQYF.

The chain uses TRBV6-1 and TRBJ2-1; 15 bases match TRBD2. There are 17 residues in the CDR3. Germline V gene lookup returns CDR1 MNHNS and CDR2 SASEGT. J lost 6 bases, V lost 4 bases, and 7 bases had no gene match. CDR3 in DNA: TGTGCCAGCAGTGGGGGGTTGGGACTAGCGGGAGGCAATGAGCAGTTCTTC. It translates to CASSGGLGLAGGNEQFF.

V gene TRBV15 combines with J gene TRBJ1-2, with D unclear. This CDR3 is 13 amino acids long. Germline V gives CDR1 LNHNV, CDR2 YYDKDF (reference sequence). Trimming removed 8 bases at V and 0 bases at J, with 10 bases between. The CDR3 is CATGQATNYGYTF. The CDR3 DNA reads TGTGCCACCGGTCAGGCCACTAACTATGGCTACACCTTC.

V and J are TRBV5-6 and TRBJ1-4; D uncertain. V lost 4 bases and J 7 bases, leaving 8 bases between the germline ends. Germline CDR1 reads SGHDT; CDR2 reads YYEEEE. This CDR3 comprises 12 residues. CDR3: CASSVSGEKLFF. CDR3 coding DNA: TGTGCCAGCAGCGTATCGGGTGAAAAACTGTTTTTT.

The chain joins TRBV4-2 to TRBJ2-3, with D hard to call. Trimming took off 1 base at V and 6 bases at J, with 11 bases between the two ends. This CDR3 is 14 amino acids long. Germline lookup yields CDR1 LGHNA and CDR2 YNFKEQ. CDR3 residues: CASSQVAIWDTQYF. The CDR3 DNA reads TGTGCCAGCAGCCAAGTGGCCATATGGGATACGCAGTATTTT.

The chain has TRBV25-1 and TRBJ1-5; TRBD1 agrees at 9 bases. Germline CDR1 reads MGHDK; CDR2 reads SYGVNS. V shed 6 bases and J 5 bases; nucleotides not matched to a gene: 5. The CDR3 contains 14 residues. The CDR3 sequence: CASRKQGADQPQHF. CDR3 bases: TGTGCCAGCAGGAAACAGGGGGCCGATCAGCCCCAGCATTTT.

The genes are TRBV5-8 and TRBJ2-1; TRBD2 aligns across 12 bases. The trim removed 4 bases at V and 3 bases at J, leaving 2 bases unmatched. This CDR3 has 15 amino acids. The V gene's germline CDR1 is SGHTS and CDR2 YDEGEE. The CDR3 DNA sequence: TGTGCCAGCAGCGTGGGACTAGCGGGCTACAATGAGCAGTTCTTC. Encoded protein: CASSVGLAGYNEQFF.

This rearrangement joins TRBV10-3 to TRBJ2-1; the match to TRBD1 covers 9 bases. CDR3 length: 14 residues. After removal of 7 bases from V and 5 bases from J, the junction contained 6 bases not matched to a gene. Germline CDR1 ENHRY, CDR2 SYGVKD. The chain's CDR3 is CAIKPGQGNNEQFF. CDR3 in DNA: TGTGCCATCAAACCGGGACAGGGAAACAATGAGCAGTTCTTC.

The chain employs TRBV3-1 (or the pseudogene TRBV3-2) and TRBJ1-3, with D possibly being TRBD1 (5 bases). The V and J ends lost 4 bases and 0 bases respectively, with 13 bases between them. Germline V gene lookup returns CDR1 LGHDT and CDR2 YNNKEL (reference sequence). The CDR3 loop spans 16 amino acids. CDR3 amino acids: CASSPPQASSGNTIYF. The CDR3 nucleotides are TGTGCCAGCAGCCCCCCACAGGCGAGCTCTGGAAACACCATATATTTT.

This clone appeared a single time. Here the CDR3 reads CASSQGAGGPTNEQFF. CDR3 in DNA: TGTGCCAGCAGCCAAGGGGCGGGAGGGCCAACGAATGAGCAGTTCTTC. The chain carries TRBV3-1 (or the pseudogene TRBV3-2) and TRBJ2-1, with 9 bases lining up with TRBD2. The germline gives CDR1 LGHDT, CDR2 YNNKEL (reference sequence). The CDR3 consists of 16 residues. V was clipped by 1 base and J by 7 bases; unmatched bases: 8.

The chain is built from TRBV5-6 and TRBJ1-5, with D maybe TRBD1 (6 bases). This CDR3 spans 15 amino acids. The germline V gene has CDR1 SGHDT and CDR2 YYEEEE. Trimming cost V 1 base and J 2 bases, with 10 bases left between them. The DNA for the CDR3 is TGTGCCAGCAGCTTGCAACAGGGAGGCAATCAGCCCCAGCATTTT. This sequence encodes CASSLQQGGNQPQHF.

This chain links TRBV10-3 with TRBJ1-2; the D is unclear. V was shortened by 4 bases and J by 8 bases, with 11 bases between the two germline ends. CDR1 is ENHRY, CDR2 SYGVKD, per germline. The CDR3 totals 12 residues. Here the CDR3 DNA reads TGTGCCATCAGTGGCGACCGGGAGGGCTACACCTTC. This encodes CAISGDREGYTF.

This clone was counted once. The chain has TRBV19 and TRBJ1-1, with TRBD1 as a possible D gene (6 bases). CDR1 is LNHDA, CDR2 SQIVND, per germline (reference sequence). V was clipped by 5 bases and J by 1 base, with 11 bases between them. This CDR3 region has 14 residues. The CDR3 protein is CASSSRTENTEAFF. The CDR3 DNA sequence: TGTGCCAGTAGTTCTAGGACAGAGAACACTGAAGCTTTCTTT.

This clone is a singleton in its sample. This chain joins TRBV11-3 and TRBJ2-3; TRBD1 might be the D (6 bases). V was pared by 1 base and J by 6 bases, with 14 bases between. The CDR3 totals 15 residues. Germline V gives CDR1 SGHNT, CDR2 YENEEA. This chain's CDR3 is CASSLVVRGADTQYF. The CDR3 DNA reads TGTGCCAGCAGCTTAGTTGTCAGGGGAGCCGATACGCAGTATTTT.

This sequence joins TRBV5-4 and TRBJ2-1, with D perhaps matching TRBD1 (6 bases). Trimming took 1 base from V and 7 from J, leaving 9 bases between them. The germline V gene encodes CDR1 SGHNT and CDR2 YYREEE (reference sequence). This CDR3 comprises 13 residues. The CDR3, as DNA: TGTGCCAGCAGCTTGACAGGGATGAATGAGCAGTTCTTC. Its translation: CASSLTGMNEQFF.

This chain connects TRBV6-2 or TRBV6-3 to TRBJ1-1, with 8 bases fitting TRBD1. The germline V gene encodes CDR1 MNHEY and CDR2 SVGEGT. The CDR3 contains 15 residues. Germline trimming cut 5 bases from V and 1 base from J; bases unmatched to any gene: 6. CDR3 in DNA: TGTGCCAGCAGTACCCGACAGGGGCGGAACACTGAAGCTTTCTTT. This gives the protein CASSTRQGRNTEAFF.

The chain has TRBV18 and TRBJ1-2, with a tentative D call TRBD1 (5 bases). CDR1 is KGHSH, CDR2 LQKENI, per germline. The CDR3 contains 15 residues. V was cut by 2 bases and J by 3 bases, with 13 bases left in between. The CDR3 spells CASSPERGSYYGYTF. The CDR3 nucleotides are TGTGCCAGCTCACCAGAGCGGGGCAGCTACTATGGCTACACCTTC.

This clone has a handful of counts. The chain employs TRBV7-9 and TRBJ2-7; maybe TRBD2 (6 bases). The length of the CDR3 is 16 residues. V was trimmed by 4 bases and J by 0 bases, leaving 16 bases between them. The germline V gene encodes CDR1 SEHNR and CDR2 FQNEAQ (reference sequence). CDR3 nucleotide sequence: TGTGCCAGCAGCTGGAGGGTTGGGGAATCCTCCTACGAGCAGTACTTC. Its protein product is CASSWRVGESSYEQYF.

This clone was detected only a few times. The V gene is TRBV19, the J gene TRBJ1-2; 7 bases fit TRBD1. Per germline, CDR1 LNHDA and CDR2 SQIVND (reference sequence). J was trimmed by 5 bases and V by 3 bases; bases with no gene match: 6. CDR3 length: 14 residues. The CDR3 DNA sequence: TGTGCCAGTAGTATGGCGGGGACAGAATATGGCTACACCTTC. Translating gives CASSMAGTEYGYTF.

For the CDR3, the DNA is TGCGCCAGCAGCCTCGGCACAGGGTCCTACGAGCAGTACGTC. Protein: CASSLGTGSYEQYV. The chain couples TRBV4-1 to TRBJ2-7, with D perhaps matching TRBD1 (6 bases). V was trimmed by 4 bases and J by 1 base, leaving 11 bases between them. Germline-derived CDR1 and CDR2 are MGHRA and YSYEKL. This CDR3 spans 14 amino acids.

This clone was picked up a small number of times. V gene TRBV18 combines with J gene TRBJ1-1; 7 positions match TRBD1. Germline assignment: CDR1 KGHSH and CDR2 LQKENI. The junction had 8 bases not matched to a gene; V was cut back by 3 bases and J by 1 base. The CDR3 sequence is 16 residues long. The CDR3: CASSPGDSRSNTEAFF. In DNA form, the CDR3 reads TGTGCCAGCTCACCGGGGGACAGCCGCTCGAACACTGAAGCTTTCTTT.

The DNA of the CDR3 is TGTGCAAGTCGCCCCCGGGCAGGGGGGATGAACACTGAAGCTTTCTTT. Its translation is CASRPRAGGMNTEAFF. This sequence joins TRBV12-2 and TRBJ1-1; no DNA check was done on the table's D call, TRBD1. TRBV12-2 is a pseudogene. This CDR3 comprises 16 residues.

The chain is built from TRBV6-6 and TRBJ2-1, with 9 bases aligning to TRBD2. Germline CDR1 is MNHNY and CDR2 is SVGAGI (reference sequence). This CDR3 is 16 amino acids long. With 5 bases clipped from V and 5 bases from J, the junction kept 10 bases outside the gene matches. CDR3 in DNA: TGTGCCAGCAGTGGAATTCGTAGCGGGAGCCACAATGAGCAGTTCTTC. Translation gives CASSGIRSGSHNEQFF.

V and J are TRBV27 and TRBJ2-5; 9 bases line up with TRBD2. V shed 5 bases and J 5 bases; nucleotides not matched to a gene: 12. Germline V gene data show CDR1 as MNHEY and CDR2 as SMNVEV (reference sequence). The CDR3 runs to 16 residues. The DNA of the CDR3 is TGTGCCAGCAGTCCGGGACGCGGGAGGGCCCTTGAGACCCAGTACTTC. It yields the protein CASSPGRGRALETQYF.